This T cell receptor (beta chain) was recorded in a study of T cell repertoires in cytomegalovirus infection. Study-level information: Public TCR beta signatures indicated both CMV infection and matching HLA type.

TCRdb fed the reads into MiXCR, producing one record per CDR3 protein. The data contain some 220,000 distinct CDR3 sequences, roughly an eighth of them seen just once; the ten biggest clones take up about 1.5%. Study conclusions and caveats: The ex vivo response showed dominance by HLA-C-restricted CMV-specific TCR beta clonotypes. People with CMV and the relevant HLA were identified by cumulative public TCR beta family frequency.

The V segment lost 5 bases and the J segment 1 base; nucleotides outside the gene matches: 5. CDR3 length equals 15 residues. The germline gives CDR1 LNHDA, CDR2 SQIVND (reference sequence). Comment on this clonotype: Antigen: not known.

The chain recombines TRBV19 with TRBJ1-5; 7 bases fit TRBD1. Sequenced: PBMCs. The TCR comes from a human donor in good health (CMV status not recorded). Some clones in this sample may be carry-over from other donors' samples. The CDR3 loop reads CASSGPGQSNQPQHF. The CDR3 DNA reads TGTGCCAGTAGTGGCCCGGGACAGAGCAATCAGCCCCAGCATTTT.